One sample yielded the 10 T cell receptor beta chains listed below, sequenced in a study of read filtering for tumor transcriptome and immune sequencing. This library used roughly 400 ng RNA and molecular barcoded adaptors spanning alpha/delta and beta/gamma chains. Each CDR3 protein gets one entry after TCRdb re-called the reads with MiXCR. The repertoire holds tens of thousands of distinct CDR3 sequences, with approximately 12% as singletons. Material: a population of CD138-negative cells sorted from bone marrow. The source of these receptors is a donor older than 35 with multiple myeloma.

This clonotype was picked up many times. CDR3 sequence (DNA): TGCAGTGCCTTACGCGGGAGTCAGTACGAGCAGTACTTC. It yields the protein CSALRGSQYEQYF. The chain is built from TRBV20-1 and TRBJ2-7; TRBD2 matches at 7 bases. Losses at the gene ends were 6 bases for V and 4 bases for J; bases not matched to a gene: 9. CDR3 size: 13 residues. The germline gives CDR1 DFQATT, CDR2 SNEGSKA (reference sequence).

This clonotype has just a few counts. This chain uses TRBV4-3 with TRBJ2-2; no definite D call. This CDR3 has 14 amino acids. V was cut by 0 bases and J by 9 bases, with 11 bases left in between. Germline CDR1 and CDR2: LGHNA and YSLEER. Written as DNA, the CDR3 is TGCGCCAGCAGCCAAGATCGACGACGCAGGGAGCTGTTTTTT. It translates to CASSQDRRRRELFF.

The table lists this clonotype with a few counts. This chain connects TRBV24-1 to TRBJ1-5, with TRBD1 identical over 8 bases. CDR3 size: 14 residues. From germline, CDR1 is KGHDR and CDR2 SFDVKD. J lost 6 bases, V lost 9 bases, and 9 bases had no gene match. Here the CDR3 DNA reads TGTGCCACCCGAAAGACAGGGGAGGGTCAGCCCCAGCATTTT. It is translated as CATRKTGEGQPQHF.

This clonotype has at least ten counts. This rearrangement joins TRBV20-1 to TRBJ1-4, with 9 positions matching TRBD1. The CDR3 length is 14 residues. The germline CDR1 and CDR2 sequences are DFQATT and SNEGSKA (reference sequence). The trim removed 3 bases at V and 8 bases at J, leaving 7 bases unmatched. CDR3 region: CSARTGTGNEKLFF. The CDR3 DNA reads TGCAGTGCTAGGACCGGGACAGGGAACGAAAAACTGTTTTTT.

This clonotype has at least ten counts. This chain links TRBV20-1 with TRBJ1-5; D is ambiguous. V was pared by 0 bases and J by 3 bases, with 15 bases between. CDR1 is DFQATT, CDR2 SNEGSKA, per germline (reference sequence). The CDR3 loop spans 16 amino acids. This chain's CDR3 is CSARDSGSLPNQPQHF. The CDR3 DNA reads TGCAGTGCTAGAGACAGTGGCTCCCTCCCCAATCAGCCCCAGCATTTT.

This clonotype came up many times. The chain carries TRBV5-1 and TRBJ2-2; TRBD1 matches 10 bases. The CDR3 is 15 amino acids. Germline loops: CDR1 SGHRS, CDR2 YFSETQ. Trimming took 4 bases from V and 5 from J; bases not matched to a gene: 5. Here the CDR3 DNA reads TGCGCCAGCAGCACGGGACAGGGGCGGACCGGGGAGCTGTTTTTT. It specifies CASSTGQGRTGELFF.

This clonotype was detected ten times or more. The rearrangement links TRBV4-3 to TRBJ2-7; perhaps D is TRBD1 or TRBD2 (5 bases each). Trimming stripped 0 bases from V and 3 bases from J, with 12 bases between. Germline V lookup: CDR1 LGHNA, CDR2 YSLEER. The CDR3 length is 15 residues. The CDR3 reads CASSQDLGTDYEQYF. The CDR3 DNA is TGCGCCAGCAGCCAAGATCTAGGGACGGACTACGAGCAGTACTTC.

In its sample, this clonotype was seen many times. This rearrangement joins TRBV7-9 to TRBJ2-1; D is undetermined. The CDR3 spans 13 residues. The germline gives CDR1 SEHNR, CDR2 FQNEAQ (reference sequence). V was clipped by 1 base and J by 12 bases, with 13 bases between them. CDR3 coding DNA: TGTGCCAGCAGCTTAGGGCAGGAGTTTCGGCAGTTCTTC. Translated, it gives CASSLGQEFRQFF. Supplemented by reference TRBV7-9 and TRBJ2-1, the full variable domain reads DTGVSQNPRHKITKRGQNVTFRCDPISEHNRLYWYRQTLGQGPEFLTYFQNEAQLEKSRLLSDRFSAERPKGSFSTLEIQRTEQGDSAMYLCASSLGQEFRQFFGPGTRLTVL.

This clonotype was detected ten times or more. This sequence joins TRBV30 and TRBJ1-6, with a possible D match to TRBD1 (6 bases). Germline-derived CDR1 and CDR2 are GTSNPN and SVGIG (reference sequence). Trimming cost V 4 bases and J 7 bases, with 8 bases left between them. The CDR3 covers 12 residues. The CDR3 sequence: CAWNRDNSPLHF. The DNA of the CDR3 is TGTGCCTGGAACAGGGACAATTCACCCCTCCACTTT.

This clonotype was found many times. The chain recombines TRBV20-1 with TRBJ1-1, with D unresolved. Germline V gives CDR1 DFQATT, CDR2 SNEGSKA (reference sequence). V lost 0 bases to trimming and J lost 1 base, with 12 bases between them. This CDR3 comprises 15 residues. This CDR3 is CSARDPRTSNTEAFF. CDR3 nucleotide sequence: TGCAGTGCTAGAGATCCGAGGACGTCGAACACTGAAGCTTTCTTT.